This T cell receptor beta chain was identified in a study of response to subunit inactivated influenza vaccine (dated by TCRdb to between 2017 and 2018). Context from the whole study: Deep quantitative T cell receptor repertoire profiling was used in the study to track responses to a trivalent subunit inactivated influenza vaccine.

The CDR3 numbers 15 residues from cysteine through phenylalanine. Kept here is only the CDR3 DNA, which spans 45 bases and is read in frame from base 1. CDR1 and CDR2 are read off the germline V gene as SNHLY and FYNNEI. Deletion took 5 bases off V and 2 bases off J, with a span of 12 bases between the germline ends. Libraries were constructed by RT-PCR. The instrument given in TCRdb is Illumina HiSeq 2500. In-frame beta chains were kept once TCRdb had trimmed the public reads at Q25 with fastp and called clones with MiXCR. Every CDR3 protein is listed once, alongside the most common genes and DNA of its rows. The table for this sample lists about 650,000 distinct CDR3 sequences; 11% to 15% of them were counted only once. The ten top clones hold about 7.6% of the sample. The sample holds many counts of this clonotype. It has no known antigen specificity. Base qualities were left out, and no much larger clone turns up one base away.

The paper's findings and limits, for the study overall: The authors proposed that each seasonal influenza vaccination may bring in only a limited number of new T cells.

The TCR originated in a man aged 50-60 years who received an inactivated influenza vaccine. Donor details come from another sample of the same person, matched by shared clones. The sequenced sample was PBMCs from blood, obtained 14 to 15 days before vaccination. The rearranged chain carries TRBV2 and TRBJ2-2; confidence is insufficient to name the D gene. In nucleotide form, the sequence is TGTGCCAGCAGTCGACCTAGTGCCAACACCGGGGAGCTGTTTTTT. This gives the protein CASSRPSANTGELFF.